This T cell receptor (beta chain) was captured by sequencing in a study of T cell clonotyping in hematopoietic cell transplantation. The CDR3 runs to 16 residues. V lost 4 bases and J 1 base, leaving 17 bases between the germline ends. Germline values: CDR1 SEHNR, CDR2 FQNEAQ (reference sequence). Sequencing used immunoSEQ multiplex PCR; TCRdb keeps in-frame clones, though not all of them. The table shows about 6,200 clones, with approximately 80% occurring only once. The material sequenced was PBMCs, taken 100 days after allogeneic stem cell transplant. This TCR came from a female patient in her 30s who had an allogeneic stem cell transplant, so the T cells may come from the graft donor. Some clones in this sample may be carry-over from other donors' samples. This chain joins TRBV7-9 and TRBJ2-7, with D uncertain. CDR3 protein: CASSSSSRWDSYEQYF. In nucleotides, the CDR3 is TGTGCCAGCAGCTCCAGTAGCAGGTGGGATTCCTACGAGCAGTACTTC.